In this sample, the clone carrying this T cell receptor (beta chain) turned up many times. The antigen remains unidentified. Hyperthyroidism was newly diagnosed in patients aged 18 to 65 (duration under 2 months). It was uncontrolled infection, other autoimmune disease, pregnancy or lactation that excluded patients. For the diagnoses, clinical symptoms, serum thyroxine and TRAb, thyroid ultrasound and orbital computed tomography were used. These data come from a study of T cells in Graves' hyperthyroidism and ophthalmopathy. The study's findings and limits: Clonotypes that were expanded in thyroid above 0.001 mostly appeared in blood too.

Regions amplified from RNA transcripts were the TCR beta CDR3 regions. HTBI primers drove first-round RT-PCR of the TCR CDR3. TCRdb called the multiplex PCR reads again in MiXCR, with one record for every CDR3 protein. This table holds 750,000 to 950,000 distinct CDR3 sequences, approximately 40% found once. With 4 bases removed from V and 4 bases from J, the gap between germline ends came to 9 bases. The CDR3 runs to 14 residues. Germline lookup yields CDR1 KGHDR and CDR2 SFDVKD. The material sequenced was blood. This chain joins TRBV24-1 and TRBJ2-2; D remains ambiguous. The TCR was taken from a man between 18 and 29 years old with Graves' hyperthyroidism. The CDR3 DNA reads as TGTGCCACCAGTGACCGCCGGACCACCGGGGAGCTGTTTTTT. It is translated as CATSDRRTTGELFF.